This entry is about one T cell receptor beta chain. Using immunoSEQ multiplex PCR, the repertoire was profiled, and TCRdb retains in-frame clones only, with some absent. The sample yields about 48,000 clones, 94% seen once. The data are from a study of T cell changes during pregnancy in multiple sclerosis. Trimming took off 6 bases at V and 7 bases at J, with 16 bases between the two ends. The CDR3 contains 13 residues. Looked up from germline, CDR1 is SQVTM and CDR2 is ANQGSEA. The J gene is TRBJ1-5, the V gene TRBV29-1; D perhaps matches TRBD1 (6 bases). The material was CD4+ T cells from peripheral blood mononuclear cells, obtained in the first trimester of pregnancy. The TCR originated in a female donor with multiple sclerosis, enrolled in a pregnancy study. CDR3 loop: CSVRTGKGQPQHF. For the CDR3, the DNA is TGCAGCGTCCGTACAGGGAAGGGGCAGCCCCAGCATTTT.